The 12 T cell receptor beta chains below were found in one sample sequenced in a study of metastatic and nonmetastatic thyroid tumors. TCRdb re-analyzed the PCR reads through MiXCR. The sample records approximately 17,000 clones, roughly 23% being singletons. Not a single patient had been given any form of treatment at any point before undergoing thyroid surgery. The sequencing input was blood. Receptor source: a male donor with papillary thyroid cancer or a benign thyroid nodule (not recorded which). Some clones in this sample may be carry-over from other donors' samples.

The genes are TRBV30 and TRBJ1-6; 7 bases match TRBD1. The CDR3 contains 15 residues. Germline values: CDR1 GTSNPN, CDR2 SVGIG (reference sequence). The V and J ends lost 7 bases and 7 bases, in that order; junction bases with no gene match: 13. The CDR3 coding sequence is TGTGCCTCCTCAAGGGAAGGGGGCGCGAATTCACCCCTCCACTTT. It is translated as CASSREGGANSPLHF. The full variable domain, completed using reference TRBV30 and TRBJ1-6, is SQTIHQWPATLVQPVGSPLSLECTVEGTSNPNLYWYRQAAGRGLQLLFYSVGIGQISSEVPQNLSASRPQDRQFILSSKKLLLSDSGFYLCASSREGGANSPLHFGNGTRLTVT.

This clone is medium-sized in the sample. This chain joins TRBV19 and TRBJ2-3; the D gene is possibly TRBD2 (6 bases). The CDR3 covers 15 residues. V was cut by 4 bases and J by 3 bases, with 14 bases left in between. Germline V gene sequence: CDR1 LNHDA, CDR2 SQIVND (reference sequence). CDR3 region: CASSRRLVRTDTQYF. The CDR3 DNA follows: TGTGCCAGTAGTAGGAGACTAGTTAGGACAGATACGCAGTATTTT.

This clone was picked up many times. The rearrangement uses TRBV18 and TRBJ2-5; D is possibly TRBD1 (6 bases). Trimming pared 1 base from V and 3 bases from J, leaving 12 bases between. This CDR3 comprises 15 residues. In germline, CDR1 is KGHSH, CDR2 LQKENI. In DNA form, the CDR3 reads TGTGCCAGCTCACCACGATACAGGGTAGAAGAGACCCAGTACTTC. Translated: CASSPRYRVEETQYF.

This clone was seen ten or more times. V gene TRBV2 combines with J gene TRBJ2-7; the D gene is possibly TRBD1 (5 bases). Deletions cut 3 bases from V and 7 bases from J, with 16 bases between. CDR1 and CDR2 from the germline V gene are SNHLY and FYNNEI. CDR3 length: 14 residues. The CDR3 nucleotides read TGTGCCAGCAGTGACACCCAGTTAGGGGTGGAGCAGTACTTC. Residues: CASSDTQLGVEQYF.

This clone was recorded many times. This rearrangement joins TRBV27 to TRBJ1-2, with D tentatively TRBD1 (5 bases). Trimming took off 6 bases at V and 2 bases at J, with 10 bases between the two ends. From germline, CDR1 is MNHEY and CDR2 SMNVEV (reference sequence). This CDR3 has 13 amino acids. CDR3 loop: CASSGGRNYGYTF. The CDR3 nucleotides read TGTGCCAGCAGCGGGGGACGGAACTATGGCTACACCTTC.

Many counts were recorded for this clone. V and J are TRBV24-1 and TRBJ2-5; the match to TRBD2 covers 9 bases. There are 16 residues in the CDR3. V lost 1 base to trimming and J lost 5 bases; unmatched junction nucleotides: 7. From germline, CDR1 is KGHDR and CDR2 SFDVKD. The CDR3 DNA is TGTGCCACCAGTGATTTTCACGGCGGGGGGGTTGAGACCCAGTACTTC. It specifies CATSDFHGGGVETQYF.

This clone was observed at least ten times. The chain joins TRBV28 to TRBJ1-5; no clear D gene. The CDR3 is 11 amino acids. The V gene lost 2 bases and the J gene lost 7 bases, with 3 bases spanning the gap. Germline V gives CDR1 MDHEN, CDR2 SYDVKM. The CDR3, as DNA: TGTGCCAGCAGTTTAAACCAGCCCCAGCATTTT. As protein: CASSLNQPQHF.

The chain links TRBV20-1 to TRBJ2-7; D might be TRBD2 (5 bases). This CDR3 contains 15 residues. Germline V CDR1 and CDR2: DFQATT, SNEGSKA (reference sequence). V gave up 3 bases and J gave up 1 base, with 16 bases separating them. The CDR3 bases are TGCAGTGCTAGCCCACCGGGTAGCGAGTCCTACGAGCAGTACTTC. This sequence encodes CSASPPGSESYEQYF.

This clone was seen at least ten times. The rearrangement joins TRBV4-1 to TRBJ2-7; TRBD1 or TRBD2 may be the D gene (6 bases each). V lost 0 bases to trimming and J lost 3 bases, with 15 bases between them. CDR1 is MGHRA, CDR2 YSYEKL, per germline. CDR3 length: 16 amino acids. In nucleotides, the CDR3 is TGCGCCAGCAGCCAAGAGGTTTCCGGGGGCTTCTACGAGCAGTACTTC. This gives the protein CASSQEVSGGFYEQYF.

Notes on this clone: A single base separates this from a much larger clone, so it may be a read error. The chain carries TRBV29-1 and TRBJ1-4; the match to TRBD1 covers 9 bases. From germline, CDR1 is SQVTM and CDR2 ANQGSEA. The CDR3 spans 14 residues. CDR3 sequence (DNA): TGCATCGTTCCGGGACAGGGCTCCAATGAAAAACTGTTTTTT. This encodes CIVPGQGSNEKLFF.

This clone appeared many times. The chain joins TRBV2 to TRBJ1-5; 9 bases match TRBD1. The trim removed 5 bases at V and 0 bases at J, leaving 8 bases unmatched. Germline assignment: CDR1 SNHLY and CDR2 FYNNEI. The CDR3 has 17 amino acids. The CDR3 is CASSIGTGNPSNQPQHF. The CDR3 nucleotides are TGTGCCAGCAGTATCGGGACAGGGAACCCTAGCAATCAGCCCCAGCATTTT.

V and J are TRBV25-1 and TRBJ2-1; D perhaps matches TRBD2 (7 bases). CDR3 length: 18 amino acids. Looked up from germline, CDR1 is MGHDK and CDR2 is SYGVNS. Trimming stripped 6 bases from V and 0 bases from J, with 21 bases between. CDR3 sequence reads: CASRGGGGSRGSYNEQFF. The CDR3 DNA reads TGTGCCAGCAGGGGTGGGGGCGGGAGTAGGGGCTCCTACAATGAGCAGTTCTTC.